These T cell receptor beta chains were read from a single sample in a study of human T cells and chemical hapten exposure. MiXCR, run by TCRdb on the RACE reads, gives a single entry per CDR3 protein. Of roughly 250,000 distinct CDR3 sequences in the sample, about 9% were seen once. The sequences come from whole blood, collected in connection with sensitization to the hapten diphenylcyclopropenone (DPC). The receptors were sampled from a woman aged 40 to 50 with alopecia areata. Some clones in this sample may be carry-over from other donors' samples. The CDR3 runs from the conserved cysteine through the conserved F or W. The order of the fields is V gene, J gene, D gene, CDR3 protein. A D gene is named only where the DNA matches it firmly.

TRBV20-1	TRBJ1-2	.	CSARDPRIGQIYGYTF
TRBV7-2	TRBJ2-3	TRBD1	CASSLAGTGGSDTQYF
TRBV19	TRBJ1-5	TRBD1	CASSPLTGFNQPQHF
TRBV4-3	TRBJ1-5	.	CASSQDLVSGTGGSGQPQHF
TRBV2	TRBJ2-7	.	CASSERGYEQYF
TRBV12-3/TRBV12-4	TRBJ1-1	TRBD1	CASSLTGVAFF
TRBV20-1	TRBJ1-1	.	CSARDLRNTEAFF
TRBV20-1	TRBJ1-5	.	CSAHGRDNQPQHF
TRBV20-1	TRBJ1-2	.	CSALGQTYGYTF
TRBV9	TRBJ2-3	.	CASSVASGVQQDTQYF
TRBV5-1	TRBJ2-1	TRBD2	CASSFRTSVRYNEQFF
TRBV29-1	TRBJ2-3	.	CSVGGAGDTQYF
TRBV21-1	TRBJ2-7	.	CASSKPAYEQYF
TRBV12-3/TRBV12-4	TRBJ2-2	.	CASSYRDGTGELFF
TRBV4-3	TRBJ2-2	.	CASSQVGIGELFF
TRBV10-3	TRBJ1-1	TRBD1	CAISPRTGGTEAFF
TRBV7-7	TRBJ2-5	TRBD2	CASSSTSRETQYF
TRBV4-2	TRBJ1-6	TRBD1	CASSQGTANNSPLHF
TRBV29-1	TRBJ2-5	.	CSVEDRYPQETQYF
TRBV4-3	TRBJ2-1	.	CASSQDPLVSSYNEQFF
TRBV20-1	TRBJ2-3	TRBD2	CSACLPIAGGRADTQYF
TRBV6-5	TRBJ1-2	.	CASSSYPRRNYGYTF
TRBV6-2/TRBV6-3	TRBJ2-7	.	CASKLPGRGNPYEQYF
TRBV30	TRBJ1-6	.	CAWRALNNSPLHF
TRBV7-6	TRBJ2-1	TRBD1	CASSTRQGVNHNEQFF
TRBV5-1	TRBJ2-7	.	CASSLTPGLLPYEQYF
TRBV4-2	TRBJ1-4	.	CASSQDRASTNEKLFF
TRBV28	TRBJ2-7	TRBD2	CASSGSGTYYEQYF
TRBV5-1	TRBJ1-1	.	CASSRTTLNTEAFF
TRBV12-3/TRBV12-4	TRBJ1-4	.	CASSSRTVTSEKLFF
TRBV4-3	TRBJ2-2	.	CASSQELPGPNTGELFF
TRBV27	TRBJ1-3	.	CASSLRGGRSSGNTIYF
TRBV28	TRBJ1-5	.	CASSLSIFRLGGAYSNQPQHF
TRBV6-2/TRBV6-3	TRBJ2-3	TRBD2	CASSRGRFPDTQYF
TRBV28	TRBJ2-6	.	CASSLLSGANVLTF
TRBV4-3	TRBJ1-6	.	CASSQDYGGRGSPLHF
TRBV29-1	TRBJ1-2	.	CSVEGVPNAEGYGYTF
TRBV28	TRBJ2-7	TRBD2	CASSSGRIDEQYF
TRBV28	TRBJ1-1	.	CASGPPGAFF
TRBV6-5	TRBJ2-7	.	CASSYSNAGPYSYEQYF
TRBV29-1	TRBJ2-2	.	CSVGPRGGGELFF
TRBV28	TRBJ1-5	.	CASSLFPQASDQPQHF
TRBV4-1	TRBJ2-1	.	CASSQEMTSSNEQFF
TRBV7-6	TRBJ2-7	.	CASSIGASEQYF
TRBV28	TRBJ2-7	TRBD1	CASSPGTGREQYF
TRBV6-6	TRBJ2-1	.	CASSYHGGEQFF
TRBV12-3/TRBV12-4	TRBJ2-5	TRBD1	CASRQGVTGRETQYF
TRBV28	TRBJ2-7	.	CPSSWGTFSYEQYF
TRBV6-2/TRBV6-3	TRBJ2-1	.	CASSYSGWRRSYNEQFF
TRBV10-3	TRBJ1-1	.	CATLPADTNTEAFF
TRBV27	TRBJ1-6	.	CASSPEALNSPLHF
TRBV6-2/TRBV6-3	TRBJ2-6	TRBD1	CASSFRDSLPSGANVLTF
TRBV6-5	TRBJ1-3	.	CASSYGRGSSGNTIYF
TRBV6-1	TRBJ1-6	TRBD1	CASLVPGQGRSPLHF